These 20 T cell receptor beta chains were all obtained from the same sample, sequenced in a study of beta chain features in type 1 diabetes. Findings and limits, study-wide: Type 1 diabetes patients had TCRB CDR3s that were shorter (moderately but significantly so) in all four CD4+ subsets.

For these TCRs, the target antigens are not known. The authors reverse transcribed all of the isolated RNA, so sequencing captured expressed TCRB transcripts. The protocol was immunoSEQ multiplex PCR, while the TCRdb copy is restricted to in-frame clones and leaves out a portion. In the table there are hundreds of thousands of clones, 11% to 15% of which are singletons. The material sequenced was naive CD4+ T cells from blood. The receptors here all came from a man between 18 and 35 years old with type 1 diabetes.

This clone occurred a few times. The chain is built from TRBV9 and TRBJ2-2; D not resolved. V gave up 2 bases and J gave up 8 bases, with 10 bases separating them. This CDR3 has 13 residues. The germline gives CDR1 SGDLS, CDR2 YYNGEE. The CDR3: CASSVLPEGELFF. The CDR3, as DNA: TGTGCCAGCAGCGTCCTTCCCGAGGGGGAGCTGTTTTTT.

This clone was detected a few times. This chain joins TRBV30 and TRBJ2-7; 8 bases are shared with TRBD2. This CDR3 region has 13 residues. The germline gives CDR1 GTSNPN, CDR2 SVGIG (reference sequence). Unmatched junction bases numbered 3, after V lost 2 bases and J lost 3 bases. The DNA for the CDR3 is TGTGCCTGGAGTACCCGGGGGGGCTACGAGCAGTACTTC. Translation gives CAWSTRGGYEQYF.

This chain joins TRBV2 and TRBJ1-1; no definite D call. The V and J ends lost 4 bases and 4 bases respectively, with 10 bases between them. Germline-derived CDR1 and CDR2 are SNHLY and FYNNEI. The CDR3 loop spans 13 amino acids. CDR3: CASSAQEFTEAFF. The DNA of the CDR3 is TGTGCCAGCAGTGCTCAGGAGTTCACTGAAGCTTTCTTT.

Here the CDR3 reads CAWYPGVSPPFF. The DNA for the CDR3 is TGTGCCTGGTACCCGGGGGTGTCCCCGCCTTTCTTT. V usage is TRBV30 and J usage is TRBJ1-1, with D possibly being TRBD1 (5 bases). The V gene's germline CDR1 is GTSNPN and CDR2 SVGIG (reference sequence). Trimming cost V 5 bases and J 12 bases, with 19 bases left between them. The CDR3 length is 12 residues.

The chain employs TRBV29-1 and TRBJ2-7; D is ambiguous. Looked up from germline, CDR1 is SQVTM and CDR2 is ANQGSEA. CDR3 length: 13 residues. V lost 2 bases and J 2 bases, leaving 10 bases between the germline ends. The CDR3 spells CSVEPRRTYEQYF. The CDR3 coding sequence is TGCAGCGTTGAACCACGACGGACCTACGAGCAGTACTTC.

The DNA for the CDR3 is TGTGCCAGTCAACAGGGGCCTAGCACAGATACGCAGTATTTT. It is translated as CASQQGPSTDTQYF. The chain couples TRBV19 to TRBJ2-3; TRBD1 agrees at 7 bases. This CDR3 has 14 residues. Germline V gene data show CDR1 as LNHDA and CDR2 as SQIVND (reference sequence). V gave up 8 bases and J gave up 0 bases; unmatched junction bases: 5.

J is TRBJ2-5 and V is TRBV6-1; D perhaps matches TRBD2 (6 bases). This CDR3 has 15 residues. Between the trimmed V and J ends, which lost 6 bases and 5 bases, there was a span of 19 bases. Per germline, CDR1 MNHNS and CDR2 SASEGT. CDR3 DNA: TGTGCCAGCAGGGATGGCCCGGGAGAATGGGAGACCCAGTACTTC. Its translation: CASRDGPGEWETQYF.

The chain is built from TRBV7-3 and TRBJ2-7; perhaps D is TRBD1 or TRBD2 (7 bases each). Trimming removed 5 bases at V and 0 bases at J, with 14 bases between. Germline CDR1 reads SGHTA; CDR2 reads FQGTGA. The CDR3 runs to 15 residues. The CDR3 region is CASSPRGDSSYEQYF. The CDR3 DNA sequence: TGTGCCAGCAGCCCTCGGGGGGACAGCTCCTACGAGCAGTACTTC.

This chain links TRBV7-9 with TRBJ2-6, with D unclear. The CDR3 has 15 residues. Trimming pared 9 bases from V and 2 bases from J, leaving 14 bases between. Germline lookup yields CDR1 SEHNR and CDR2 FQNEAQ (reference sequence). The CDR3 loop is CASTMPLPGANVLTF. As DNA, the CDR3 is TGTGCCAGTACAATGCCCCTGCCTGGGGCCAACGTCCTGACTTTC.

This chain uses TRBV6-5 with TRBJ2-1; 7 positions agree with TRBD2. J gave up 3 bases and V 8 bases, and 7 bases lay outside the gene matches. CDR3 size: 14 residues. The germline V gene has CDR1 MNHEY and CDR2 SVGAGI. DNA for the CDR3: TGTGCCAGCGGGAGTACGGGAGGCTACAATGAGCAGTTCTTC. It specifies CASGSTGGYNEQFF.

The V gene is TRBV5-4, the J gene TRBJ2-3, with D uncertain. V shed 1 base and J shed 0 bases, with 9 bases lying between them. The germline V gene has CDR1 SGHNT and CDR2 YYREEE (reference sequence). This CDR3 comprises 15 residues. CDR3 sequence: CASSLSRLSTDTQYF. The DNA of the CDR3 is TGTGCCAGCAGCTTGTCGCGCCTTAGCACAGATACGCAGTATTTT.

V usage is TRBV5-4 and J usage is TRBJ2-7, with D possibly TRBD1 on 6 matching bases. Germline loops: CDR1 SGHNT, CDR2 YYREEE (reference sequence). The ends were cut back, 4 bases at V and 0 bases at J, with 17 bases in the middle. The CDR3 loop spans 16 amino acids. The CDR3 is CASSPTLDRNSYEQYF. DNA of the CDR3: TGTGCCAGCAGCCCGACCCTTGACAGGAACTCCTACGAGCAGTACTTC.

The sample holds a few counts of this clone. The same CDR3 can be traced to other DNA sequences in this sample. This rearrangement joins TRBV27 to TRBJ2-7, with D possibly being TRBD1 (5 bases). Per the germline V gene, CDR1 is MNHEY and CDR2 is SMNVEV (reference sequence). V was shortened by 6 bases and J by 2 bases, with 11 bases between the two germline ends. The CDR3 is 13 residues long. CDR3 sequence reads: CASSLRETYEQYF. In DNA, the CDR3 is TGTGCCAGCAGCCTCAGGGAAACCTACGAGCAGTACTTC.

In this sample, this clone turned up a few times. This sample also contains other DNA sequences that code for the same CDR3. The chain has TRBV30 and TRBJ1-6; no definite D call. CDR1 GTSNPN and CDR2 SVGIG come from the germline V gene (reference sequence). V shed 1 base and J shed 7 bases, with 2 bases lying between them. This CDR3 contains 11 residues. This CDR3 reads CAWSENSPLHF. Here the CDR3 DNA reads TGTGCCTGGAGTGAGAATTCACCCCTCCACTTT.

The chain joins TRBV28 to TRBJ2-7; TRBD1 matches at 12 bases. Per the germline V gene, CDR1 is MDHEN and CDR2 is SYDVKM. The CDR3 runs 15 residues. V shed 6 bases, J shed 5 bases, and the junction held 8 bases outside the gene matches. CDR3 protein: CASSPYGTGGDEQYF. CDR3 nucleotide sequence: TGTGCCAGCAGCCCCTATGGGACAGGGGGCGACGAGCAGTACTTC.

A few counts support this clone. The chain links TRBV6-6 to TRBJ2-1; D might be TRBD2 (5 bases). The length of the CDR3 is 16 residues. Germline assignment: CDR1 MNHNY and CDR2 SVGAGI (reference sequence). Trimming shortened V by 2 bases and J by 0 bases, and 11 bases separated the two germline ends. The CDR3 DNA sequence: TGTGCCAGCAGTTACCTAGCCTCGAGCTCCTACAATGAGCAGTTCTTC. The encoded protein is CASSYLASSSYNEQFF.

This clone showed up just once. This rearrangement joins TRBV7-2 to TRBJ1-1; tentatively, D is TRBD1 (5 bases). Germline V gene data show CDR1 as SGHTA and CDR2 as FQGNSA. This CDR3 has 13 residues. CDR3 amino acids: CAARDPRGTEAFF. The CDR3 DNA is TGTGCTGCCCGGGATCCAAGGGGCACTGAAGCTTTCTTT.

The V and J genes are TRBV10-3 and TRBJ2-5; possibly TRBD1 or TRBD2 for D (5 bases each). Germline assignment: CDR1 ENHRY and CDR2 SYGVKD. The CDR3 sequence is 12 residues long. Trimming cost V 11 bases and J 3 bases, with 13 bases left between them. As DNA, the CDR3 is TGTGCCCATTCTCGAGGGGAAGAGACCCAGTACTTC. Amino acids: CAHSRGEETQYF.

V gene TRBV6-5 combines with J gene TRBJ2-3; the D gene is possibly TRBD2 (6 bases). This CDR3 comprises 15 residues. V was pared by 2 bases and J by 0 bases, with 9 bases between. CDR1 is MNHEY, CDR2 SVGAGI, per germline. In nucleotides, the CDR3 is TGTGCCAGCAGTTACGACGGGGGAAGCACAGATACGCAGTATTTT. It specifies CASSYDGGSTDTQYF.

There are a few counts of this clone. The chain couples TRBV25-1 to TRBJ2-7; D ambiguous. This CDR3 is 14 amino acids long. V was pared by 3 bases and J by 3 bases, with 12 bases between. Germline CDR1 reads MGHDK; CDR2 reads SYGVNS. Here the CDR3 reads CASSDSRLLYEQYF. CDR3 nucleotide sequence: TGTGCCAGCAGTGACTCCCGGCTCCTCTACGAGCAGTACTTC.